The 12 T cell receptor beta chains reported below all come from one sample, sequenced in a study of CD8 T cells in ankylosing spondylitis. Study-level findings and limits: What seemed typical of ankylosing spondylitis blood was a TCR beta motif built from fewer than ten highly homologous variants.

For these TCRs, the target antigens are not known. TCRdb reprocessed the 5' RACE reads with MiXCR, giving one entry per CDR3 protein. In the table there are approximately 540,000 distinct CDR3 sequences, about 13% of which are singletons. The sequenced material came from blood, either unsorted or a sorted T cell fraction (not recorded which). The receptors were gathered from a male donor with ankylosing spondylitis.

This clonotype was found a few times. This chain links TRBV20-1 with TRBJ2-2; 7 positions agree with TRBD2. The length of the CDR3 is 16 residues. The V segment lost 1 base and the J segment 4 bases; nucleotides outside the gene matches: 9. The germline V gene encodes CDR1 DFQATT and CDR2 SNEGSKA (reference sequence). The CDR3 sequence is CSARASGRVVTGELFF. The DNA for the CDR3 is TGCAGTGCTAGAGCCTCAGGGAGGGTGGTCACCGGGGAGCTGTTTTTT.

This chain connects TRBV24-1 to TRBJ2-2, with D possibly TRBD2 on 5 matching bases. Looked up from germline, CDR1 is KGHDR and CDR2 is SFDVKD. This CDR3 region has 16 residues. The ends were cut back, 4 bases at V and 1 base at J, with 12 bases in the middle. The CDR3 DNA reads TGTGCCACCAGTGACCCTACAGAGGGGAACACCGGGGAGCTGTTTTTT. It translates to CATSDPTEGNTGELFF.

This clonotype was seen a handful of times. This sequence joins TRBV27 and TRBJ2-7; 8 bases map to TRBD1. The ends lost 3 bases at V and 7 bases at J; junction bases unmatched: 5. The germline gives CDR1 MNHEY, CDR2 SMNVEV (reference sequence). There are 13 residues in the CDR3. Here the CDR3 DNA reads TGTGCCAGCAGTTTTCAGGGGGCTCGGGAGCAGTACGTC. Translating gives CASSFQGAREQYV.

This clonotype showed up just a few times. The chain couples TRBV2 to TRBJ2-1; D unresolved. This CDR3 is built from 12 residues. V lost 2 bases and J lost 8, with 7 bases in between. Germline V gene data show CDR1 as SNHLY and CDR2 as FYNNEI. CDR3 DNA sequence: TGTGCCAGCAGTGAAAGTGGTTATGAGCAGTTCTTC. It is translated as CASSESGYEQFF.

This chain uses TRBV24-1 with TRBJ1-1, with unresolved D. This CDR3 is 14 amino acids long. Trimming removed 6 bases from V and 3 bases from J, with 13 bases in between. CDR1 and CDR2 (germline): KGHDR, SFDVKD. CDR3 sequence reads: CATSSNLGDTEAFF. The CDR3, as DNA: TGTGCCACCAGTTCCAACCTTGGGGACACTGAAGCTTTCTTT.

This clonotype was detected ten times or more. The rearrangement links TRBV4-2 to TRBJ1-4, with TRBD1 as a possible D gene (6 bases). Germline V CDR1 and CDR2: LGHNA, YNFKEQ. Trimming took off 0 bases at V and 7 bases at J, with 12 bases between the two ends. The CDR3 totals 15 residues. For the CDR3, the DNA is TGTGCCAGCAGCCAAGATTTGGGGACAAGTGAAAAACTGTTTTTT. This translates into CASSQDLGTSEKLFF.

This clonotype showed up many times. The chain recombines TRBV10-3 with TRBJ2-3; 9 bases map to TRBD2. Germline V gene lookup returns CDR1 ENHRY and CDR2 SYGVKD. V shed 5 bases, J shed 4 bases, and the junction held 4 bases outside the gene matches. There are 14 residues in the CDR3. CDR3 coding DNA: TGTGCCATCAGTAGGGGACTAGCTTCAGATACGCAGTATTTT. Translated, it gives CAISRGLASDTQYF.

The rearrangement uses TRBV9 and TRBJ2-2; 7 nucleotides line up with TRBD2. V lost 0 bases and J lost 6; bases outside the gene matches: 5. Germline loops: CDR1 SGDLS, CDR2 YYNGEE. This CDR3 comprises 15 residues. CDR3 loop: CASSVALGLAGELFF. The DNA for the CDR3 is TGTGCCAGCAGCGTAGCCCTCGGACTAGCCGGGGAGCTGTTTTTT. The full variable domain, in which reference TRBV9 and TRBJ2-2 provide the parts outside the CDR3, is DSGVTQTPKHLITATGQRVTLRCSPRSGDLSVYWYQQSLDQGLQFLIQYYNGEERAKGNILERFSAQQFPDLHSELNLSSLELGDSALYFCASSVALGLAGELFFGEGSRLTVL.

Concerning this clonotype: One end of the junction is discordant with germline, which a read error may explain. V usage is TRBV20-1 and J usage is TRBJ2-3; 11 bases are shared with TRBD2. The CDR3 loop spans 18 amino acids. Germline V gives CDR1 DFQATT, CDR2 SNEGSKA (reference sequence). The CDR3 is CCAFPTYTSGSGTDTQYF. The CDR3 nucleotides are TGCTGTGCTTTTCCTACATACACTAGCGGGAGTGGCACAGATACGCAGTATTTT.

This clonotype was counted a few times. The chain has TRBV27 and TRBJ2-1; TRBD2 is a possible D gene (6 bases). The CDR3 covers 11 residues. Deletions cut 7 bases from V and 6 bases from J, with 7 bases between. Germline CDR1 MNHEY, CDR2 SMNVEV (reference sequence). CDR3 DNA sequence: TGTGCCAGCATCGGGGGCAATGAGCAGTTCTTC. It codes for CASIGGNEQFF.

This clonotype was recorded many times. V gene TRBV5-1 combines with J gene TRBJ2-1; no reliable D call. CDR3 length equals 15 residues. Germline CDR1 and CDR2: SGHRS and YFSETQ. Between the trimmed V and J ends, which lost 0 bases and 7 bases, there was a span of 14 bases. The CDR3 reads CASSLGSISTNEQFF. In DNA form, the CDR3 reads TGCGCCAGCAGCTTGGGGAGTATCAGTACAAATGAGCAGTTCTTC.

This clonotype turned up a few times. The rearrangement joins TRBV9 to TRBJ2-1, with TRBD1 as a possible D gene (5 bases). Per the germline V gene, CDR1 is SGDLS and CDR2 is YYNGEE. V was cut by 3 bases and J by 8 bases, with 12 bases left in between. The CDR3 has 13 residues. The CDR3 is CASSAVIGDEQFF. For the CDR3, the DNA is TGTGCCAGCAGCGCCGTAATAGGGGATGAGCAGTTCTTC.